Following are 20 T cell receptor beta chains from one sample sequenced in a study of spatial heterogeneity in lung cancer (dated by TCRdb to about 2019). The sample's time point label, in plain terms: sample taken at primary tumor resection. Without any cell sorting, TCR sequencing was performed on whole RNA extracted either from tumor and nontumor lung tissue or from cryopreserved PBMC samples. Library construction relied on 5' RACE. Sequencing took place on a NextSeq 500. TCRdb reran the public reads through fastp at Q25 and MiXCR, keeping productive beta chains. Merged by CDR3 protein, the rows form single entries marked with the most common genes and DNA. Across this sample there are about 50,000 distinct CDR3 sequences, with 7.5% to 8% seen only once. More than 10% of the sample is held by the ten biggest clonotypes. The sample here was PBMCs, taken at surgery. Source of these receptors: a female donor with early-stage non-small cell lung cancer.

The table lists this clonotype with many counts. The CDR3 nucleotides read TGTGCCAGCAGCAGACTAGCGGTTCCCACCTACGAGCAGTACTTC. Its protein is CASSRLAVPTYEQYF. This chain uses TRBV6-5 with TRBJ2-7; 9 bases are shared with TRBD2. There are 15 residues in the CDR3. With V trimmed by 6 bases and J by 2 bases, 8 bases remained unmatched. CDR1 is MNHEY, CDR2 SVGAGI, per germline.

This clonotype came up many times. This chain uses TRBV29-1 with TRBJ2-1; D is unclear. There are 13 residues in the CDR3. Germline lookup yields CDR1 SQVTM and CDR2 ANQGSEA. The V end was cut by 6 bases, the J end by 0 bases, with 9 bases between. The DNA of the CDR3 is TGCAGCGTAGAATCAAGCTCCTACAATGAGCAGTTCTTC. Protein sequence: CSVESSSYNEQFF.

The table lists this clonotype with many counts. The rearrangement uses TRBV15 and TRBJ1-5, with a possible D match to TRBD1 (5 bases). This CDR3 contains 14 residues. Germline V gene lookup returns CDR1 LNHNV and CDR2 YYDKDF (reference sequence). V was cut by 3 bases and J by 3 bases, with 9 bases left in between. The CDR3 nucleotides are TGTGCCACCAGCAGCCGGGACTACAATCAGCCCCAGCATTTT. This translates into CATSSRDYNQPQHF.

This clonotype has at least ten counts. The chain couples TRBV3-1 to TRBJ1-1, with 7 nucleotides matching TRBD1. Trimming at V came to 4 bases and at J to 12 bases, leaving 11 bases not matched to a gene. Germline-derived CDR1 and CDR2 are LGHDT and YNNKEL (reference sequence). The CDR3 totals 13 residues. The DNA of the CDR3 is TGTGCCAGCAGCCCAGACAGGGCCGTCGATACTTTCTTT. Its translation is CASSPDRAVDTFF.

The rearrangement links TRBV7-2 to TRBJ2-3; 8 bases agree with TRBD1. The CDR3 spans 16 residues. Germline CDR1 reads SGHTA; CDR2 reads FQGNSA. The J segment lost 3 bases and the V segment lost 5 bases, leaving 10 bases of the junction unmatched. CDR3 sequence: CASSRTGRAGTDTQYF. For the CDR3, the DNA is TGTGCCAGCAGCAGGACAGGGCGAGCAGGTACAGATACGCAGTATTTT. Combining the CDR3 with reference TRBV7-2 and TRBJ2-3 gives the whole variable domain GAGVSQSPSNKVTEKGKDVELRCDPISGHTALYWYRQSLGQGLEFLIYFQGNSAPDKSGLPSDRFSAERTGGSVSTLTIQRTQQEDSAVYLCASSRTGRAGTDTQYFGPGTRLTVL.

Comments on this clonotype: Its ends do not fully match the called genes, so a read error is possible. CDR3: CASSLERGGKETQYF. The CDR3 DNA reads as TGTGCTAGCAGCTTGGAGCGGGGGGGCAAAGAGACCCAGTACTTC. The chain couples TRBV7-7 to TRBJ2-5; 10 bases align to TRBD2. The CDR3 extends over 15 amino acids. CDR1 is SSHAT, CDR2 FNYEAQ, per germline (reference sequence).

This clonotype was seen a few times. The chain uses TRBV30 and TRBJ1-2, with a possible D match to TRBD1 (5 bases). Trimming stripped 5 bases from V and 4 bases from J, with 20 bases between. The CDR3 runs 15 residues. The germline V gene encodes CDR1 GTSNPN and CDR2 SVGIG (reference sequence). In DNA, the CDR3 is TGTGCCTGGTCGTCGGGGGGGAAAGTCACCTATGGCTACACCTTC. As protein: CAWSSGGKVTYGYTF.

The chain employs TRBV11-1 and TRBJ2-1; 13 positions agree with TRBD2. CDR3 length: 16 amino acids. J gave up 5 bases and V 3 bases, and 4 bases lay outside the gene matches. CDR1 and CDR2 (germline): SGHAT, FQDESV (reference sequence). The CDR3, as DNA: TGTGCCAGCAGCTTGTTGGGACTAGCGGGGAACAATGAGCAGTTCTTC. Translated, it gives CASSLLGLAGNNEQFF.

For this clonotype: This may be a read error: a much more frequent sequence differs by one nucleotide. The chain links TRBV20-1 to TRBJ1-6; D is perhaps TRBD1 (6 bases). V lost 1 base to trimming and J lost 5 bases, with 12 bases between them. The CDR3 covers 15 residues. Per germline, CDR1 DFQATT and CDR2 SNEGSKA (reference sequence). DNA for the CDR3: TGCAGTGCTAGAGGGACAGAAGGGGATAATTCACCCCTCCACTTT. This sequence encodes CSARGTEGDNSPLHF.

The rearrangement links TRBV9 to TRBJ1-4, with TRBD1 matching over 10 bases. The CDR3 extends over 15 amino acids. V lost 0 bases to trimming and J lost 7 bases; unmatched junction nucleotides: 3. The V gene's germline CDR1 is SGDLS and CDR2 YYNGEE. CDR3 sequence: CASSVEGQGLEKLFF. DNA of the CDR3: TGTGCCAGCAGCGTAGAGGGACAGGGGCTTGAAAAACTGTTTTTT.

This clonotype has at least ten counts. This chain joins TRBV29-1 and TRBJ2-7; maybe TRBD2 (6 bases). This CDR3 is 13 amino acids long. Looked up from germline, CDR1 is SQVTM and CDR2 is ANQGSEA. V lost 7 bases and J 0 bases, leaving 13 bases between the germline ends. The CDR3 reads CSAAGGDSYEQYF. CDR3 coding DNA: TGCAGCGCCGCCGGCGGGGACTCCTACGAGCAGTACTTC.

This clonotype appeared a few times. One end of the junction is discordant with germline, which a read error may explain. The chain recombines TRBV7-7 with TRBJ2-3; D is perhaps TRBD2 (6 bases). The CDR3 covers 15 residues. The germline gives CDR1 SSHAT, CDR2 FNYEAQ (reference sequence). The CDR3 spells CASSRGVSSTDTQYF. The CDR3 DNA follows: TGTGCTAGCAGCCGCGGGGTTTCTAGCACAGATACGCAGTATTTT.

This chain links TRBV11-2 with TRBJ2-3; TRBD2 matches at 11 bases. CDR1 is SGHAT and CDR2 is FQNNGV in the germline V gene. Trimming removed 5 bases from V and 2 bases from J; junction bases left unmatched: 12. The CDR3 extends over 18 amino acids. CDR3 sequence: CASSPSGGNNPNTDTQYF. The CDR3 nucleotides read TGTGCCAGCAGCCCTAGCGGGGGGAACAATCCCAACACAGATACGCAGTATTTT.

This sequence joins TRBV12-3 or TRBV12-4 and TRBJ2-5; D is unclear. V lost 1 base and J lost 1, with 7 bases in between. The CDR3 totals 14 residues. This chain's CDR3 is CASSLDGGQETQYF. The CDR3 bases are TGTGCCAGCAGTTTAGACGGCGGCCAAGAGACCCAGTACTTC.

This clonotype was counted ten times or more. This chain links TRBV28 with TRBJ1-2; D uncertain. Germline CDR1 reads MDHEN; CDR2 reads SYDVKM. This CDR3 spans 13 amino acids. Trimming removed 6 bases from V and 3 bases from J, with 11 bases in between. Here the CDR3 reads CASSLGGDYGYTF. CDR3 nucleotide sequence: TGTGCCAGCAGCTTAGGCGGTGACTATGGCTACACCTTC.

This clonotype was observed at least ten times. The chain uses TRBV23-1 and TRBJ2-7; 8 nucleotides match TRBD2. TRBV23-1 is an open reading frame whose function is uncertain. V lost 2 bases, J lost 1 base, and 7 bases stayed unmatched. The CDR3 has 16 residues. The CDR3 protein is CASSQRVGTRSYEQYF. DNA for the CDR3: TGCGCCAGCAGTCAACGAGTTGGGACTAGGTCCTACGAGCAGTACTTC.

The chain couples TRBV12-3 or TRBV12-4 to TRBJ1-5; maybe TRBD1 (6 bases). Trimming took off 5 bases at V and 1 base at J, with 9 bases between the two ends. There are 14 residues in the CDR3. The CDR3 DNA is TGTGCCAGCAGTGACGGACAGAGCAATCAGCCCCAGCATTTT. It translates to CASSDGQSNQPQHF.

The gene calls are TRBV5-1 and TRBJ2-3; 8 nucleotides match TRBD1. In germline, CDR1 is SGHRS, CDR2 YFSETQ. V lost 0 bases, J lost 2 bases, and 11 bases stayed unmatched. The CDR3 loop spans 18 amino acids. Here the CDR3 DNA reads TGCGCCAGCAGCTTGGATACAGGGGGAAAAAAATACACAGATACGCAGTATTTT. Translating gives CASSLDTGGKKYTDTQYF.

This clonotype was seen ten or more times. The chain uses TRBV30 and TRBJ2-1; D is possibly TRBD2 (6 bases). This CDR3 region has 17 residues. V lost 3 bases and J lost 2, with 20 bases in between. Germline V lookup: CDR1 GTSNPN, CDR2 SVGIG (reference sequence). The CDR3 is CAWSTLPTSRPYNEQFF. The CDR3 DNA is TGTGCCTGGAGCACTCTCCCCACTAGCAGACCCTACAATGAGCAGTTCTTC.

The rearrangement links TRBV7-9 to TRBJ1-1; no clear D gene. The ends were cut back, 5 bases at V and 3 bases at J, with 10 bases in the middle. CDR1 and CDR2 (germline): SEHNR, FQNEAQ (reference sequence). The CDR3 length is 13 residues. The CDR3 sequence is CASSPGLDTEAFF. CDR3 in DNA: TGTGCCAGCAGCCCCGGACTTGACACTGAAGCTTTCTTT.